Listed here are 9 T cell receptor beta chains from one sample, sequenced in a study of vaccination effects on CD4 cells after COVID-19. This table comes from immunoSEQ multiplex PCR, and its TCRdb copy is limited to in-frame clones, with some not included. The top ten hold roughly a sixth of the sample, which has 29,000 or so clones, 65% to 75% seen once. Their specific antigens are unknown. ViraFEST expansion of antigen-specific CD4+ T cells with viral peptide pools preceded sequencing. Following a roughly eleven-day culture, CD4+ T cells were purified. Every participant took two doses of the BNT162b2 or mRNA-1273 vaccine. The input for sequencing was CD4+ T cells from PBMCs cultured with HCoV-OC43 spike peptides, taken after COVID-19 vaccination. As for subset: HCoV-OC43 spike overlapping peptide pool stimulation. The receptors were sampled from a human donor who received a COVID-19 vaccine.

This chain connects TRBV19 to TRBJ1-3, with 8 bases lining up with TRBD1. After removal of 4 bases from V and 0 bases from J, the junction contained 5 bases not matched to a gene. The V gene's germline CDR1 is LNHDA and CDR2 SQIVND (reference sequence). CDR3 length: 16 residues. The CDR3 region is CASSKGQGISGNTIYF. DNA of the CDR3: TGTGCCAGTAGTAAAGGACAGGGCATCTCTGGAAACACCATATATTTT.

This chain joins TRBV3-1 (or the pseudogene TRBV3-2) and TRBJ2-7; D may be TRBD1 (6 bases). V gave up 4 bases and J gave up 3 bases, with 16 bases separating them. Germline V gene sequence: CDR1 LGHDT, CDR2 YNNKEL (reference sequence). The CDR3 is made up of 15 amino acids. CDR3 region: CASSPTPGQIYEQYF. CDR3 sequence (DNA): TGTGCCAGCAGCCCCACCCCCGGACAGATCTACGAGCAGTACTTC.

This sequence joins TRBV7-8 and TRBJ1-1; D not resolved. V dropped 1 base and J dropped 1 base, with 13 bases sitting between them. There are 16 residues in the CDR3. Looked up from germline, CDR1 is SGHVS and CDR2 is FQNEAQ. CDR3 sequence (DNA): TGTGCCAGCAGCTTAGTGCGGGTCGCGGGGAACACTGAAGCTTTCTTT. It encodes CASSLVRVAGNTEAFF.

Of note for this clone: Different DNA sequences within this sample yield the same CDR3. This sequence joins TRBV19 and TRBJ1-1, with a possible D match to TRBD1 (5 bases). Trimming shortened V by 5 bases and J by 0 bases, and 7 bases separated the two germline ends. This CDR3 has 13 amino acids. From germline, CDR1 is LNHDA and CDR2 SQIVND (reference sequence). Here the CDR3 DNA reads TGTGCCAGTAGTTCGGGACTGAACACTGAAGCTTTCTTT. As protein: CASSSGLNTEAFF.

CDR3 sequence (DNA): TGTGCCAGCAGCTTAGACATAAGGGGGGGCTACGAGCAGTACTTC. Translated, it gives CASSLDIRGGYEQYF. The rearrangement uses TRBV7-2 and TRBJ2-7, with D possibly being TRBD2 (7 bases). Germline V CDR1 and CDR2: SGHTA, FQGNSA. CDR3 length equals 15 residues. V was cut by 1 base and J by 3 bases, with 13 bases left in between.

This clone was observed a handful of times. J is TRBJ2-1 and V is TRBV11-2; 8 positions match TRBD2. There are 15 residues in the CDR3. V lost 2 bases, J lost 7 bases, and 7 bases stayed unmatched. In germline, CDR1 is SGHAT, CDR2 FQNNGV. Here the CDR3 reads CASSLQAGVGNEQFF. The CDR3 region has the DNA TGTGCCAGCAGCTTACAAGCGGGAGTCGGGAATGAGCAGTTCTTC.

The genes are TRBV5-4 and TRBJ2-1; maybe TRBD2 (6 bases). The CDR3 is 13 amino acids. V was trimmed by 0 bases and J by 13 bases, leaving 14 bases between them. Germline loops: CDR1 SGHNT, CDR2 YYREEE (reference sequence). This CDR3 reads CASSLAGRELQFF. The CDR3 region has the DNA TGTGCCAGCAGCTTGGCCGGGCGGGAACTACAGTTCTTC. Using reference TRBV5-4 and TRBJ2-1 for the parts outside the CDR3, the full variable domain is ETGVTQSPTHLIKTRGQQVTLRCSSQSGHNTVSWYQQALGQGPQFIFQYYREEENGRGNFPPRFSGLQFPNYSSELNVNALELDDSALYLCASSLAGRELQFFGPGTRLTVL.

This clone has just one count. The genes are TRBV27 and TRBJ1-6, with D uncertain. Trimming removed 6 bases from V and 7 bases from J, with 13 bases in between. CDR1 MNHEY and CDR2 SMNVEV come from the germline V gene (reference sequence). The CDR3 has 14 residues. The CDR3 sequence is CASSGLLENSPLHF. The DNA of the CDR3 is TGTGCCAGCAGCGGCCTGCTAGAAAATTCACCCCTCCACTTT.

The CDR3 reads CASRADRGAFYEQYF. CDR3 nucleotides: TGTGCCAGCAGAGCGGACAGGGGCGCCTTCTACGAGCAGTACTTC. This chain links TRBV2 with TRBJ2-7, with TRBD1 identical over 9 bases. The CDR3 loop spans 15 amino acids. V shed 6 bases and J 3 bases; nucleotides not matched to a gene: 9. Germline CDR1 is SNHLY and CDR2 is FYNNEI.